A selection of T cell receptor beta chains follows, all from one sample in a study of immune evolution from preneoplasia to lung adenocarcinoma. TCRdb's table, derived via immunoSEQ multiplex PCR, lists solely in-frame clones and lacks some. Among 3,700 or so clones listed, approximately 83% were seen once. Material for sequencing was FFPE minimally invasive lung adenocarcinoma tissue. These receptors came from a person aged 55 to 75 with lung adenocarcinoma. CDR3s include the opening cysteine and the closing phenylalanine or tryptophan. Fields, in order: J gene, V gene, D gene, clone size, CDR3 protein, CDR3 DNA. The D gene is left open where the match is weak. Some rows mark clone size as missing; the rest say once, few, many or name a class of expanded clone.

j_gene: TRBJ2-7; v_gene: TRBV7-3; d_gene: .; abundance: large; CDR3aa: CASSLGGGEQYF; CDR3nt: TGTGCCAGCAGCTTAGGTGGAGGCGAGCAGTACTTC
j_gene: TRBJ1-2; v_gene: TRBV20-1; d_gene: TRBD1; abundance: .; CDR3aa: CSVTGGGGYTF; CDR3nt: TGCAGTGTAACAGGGGGAGGAGGCTACACCTTC
j_gene: TRBJ2-1; v_gene: TRBV4-1; d_gene: .; abundance: .; CDR3aa: CASSQREQGEQFF; CDR3nt: TGCGCCAGCAGCCAACGGGAGCAGGGTGAGCAGTTCTTC
j_gene: TRBJ1-2; v_gene: TRBV6-1; d_gene: TRBD1; abundance: .; CDR3aa: CASTTSNRGGYGYTF; CDR3nt: TGTGCCAGCACCACAAGTAACAGGGGAGGCTATGGCTACACCTTC
j_gene: TRBJ2-7; v_gene: TRBV7-2; d_gene: TRBD2; abundance: .; CDR3aa: CASSLSPPVGRAGHYEQYF; CDR3nt: TGTGCCAGCAGCTTATCCCCCCCGGTCGGGAGGGCCGGACATTACGAGCAGTACTTC
j_gene: TRBJ2-3; v_gene: TRBV7-3; d_gene: .; abundance: .; CDR3aa: CASSGSTDTQYF; CDR3nt: TGTGCCAGCAGTGGGAGCACAGATACGCAGTATTTT
j_gene: TRBJ1-3; v_gene: TRBV6-5; d_gene: .; abundance: .; CDR3aa: CASIRRPGGNTIYF; CDR3nt: TGTGCCAGCATTCGCCGGCCAGGGGGAAACACCATATATTTT
j_gene: TRBJ1-4; v_gene: TRBV7-9; d_gene: TRBD1; abundance: .; CDR3aa: CASSLRQGGSTNEKLFF; CDR3nt: TGTGCCAGCAGCTTACGTCAGGGGGGATCAACTAATGAAAAACTGTTTTTT
j_gene: TRBJ1-5; v_gene: TRBV2; d_gene: .; abundance: .; CDR3aa: CASSPSSNQPQHF; CDR3nt: TGTGCCAGCAGTCCGTCTAGCAATCAGCCCCAGCATTTT
j_gene: TRBJ2-5; v_gene: TRBV19; d_gene: .; abundance: once; CDR3aa: CASSIIGVGAQYF; CDR3nt: TGTGCCAGTAGTATAATAGGGGTGGGCGCCCAGTACTTC
j_gene: TRBJ2-6; v_gene: TRBV9; d_gene: .; abundance: once; CDR3aa: CASSVGGSGANVLTF; CDR3nt: TGTGCCAGCAGCGTAGGTGGATCTGGGGCCAACGTCCTGACTTTC
j_gene: TRBJ2-5; v_gene: TRBV7-6; d_gene: TRBD2; abundance: .; CDR3aa: CASSLSGSGQETQYF; CDR3nt: TGTGCCAGCAGCTTAAGCGGGAGTGGGCAAGAGACCCAGTACTTC
j_gene: TRBJ2-1; v_gene: TRBV5-1; d_gene: TRBD2; abundance: .; CDR3aa: CASSLATGTSGRYEQFF; CDR3nt: TGCGCCAGCAGCTTGGCAACCGGGACTAGCGGGAGGTATGAGCAGTTCTTC
j_gene: TRBJ2-7; v_gene: TRBV2; d_gene: TRBD2; abundance: .; CDR3aa: CASSLLADLSYEQYF; CDR3nt: TGTGCCAGCAGTTTACTAGCGGACCTCTCCTACGAGCAGTACTTC
j_gene: TRBJ2-1; v_gene: TRBV6-1; d_gene: .; abundance: .; CDR3aa: CASTPTHMTEQFF; CDR3nt: TGTGCCAGCACTCCAACCCATATGACTGAGCAGTTCTTC
j_gene: TRBJ2-1; v_gene: TRBV11-3; d_gene: TRBD2; abundance: .; CDR3aa: CASRKAGSSYNEQFF; CDR3nt: TGTGCCAGCAGAAAAGCGGGATCCTCCTACAATGAGCAGTTCTTC
j_gene: TRBJ2-6; v_gene: TRBV5-6; d_gene: .; abundance: once; CDR3aa: CASSFRGTGANVLTF; CDR3nt: TGTGCCAGCAGCTTCCGAGGGACTGGGGCCAACGTCCTGACTTTC
j_gene: TRBJ2-7; v_gene: TRBV29-1; d_gene: TRBD2; abundance: few; CDR3aa: CSVEEQSGGSYEQYF; CDR3nt: TGCAGCGTTGAAGAGCAAAGCGGGGGTTCCTACGAGCAGTACTTC
j_gene: TRBJ1-2; v_gene: TRBV5-5; d_gene: TRBD1; abundance: .; CDR3aa: CASSLTRLGAGGGYTF; CDR3nt: TGTGCCAGCAGCTTGACCCGACTTGGGGCAGGGGGTGGCTACACCTTC
j_gene: TRBJ1-5; v_gene: TRBV19; d_gene: TRBD1; abundance: few; CDR3aa: CASRTGSRRQPQHF; CDR3nt: TGTGCCAGTAGGACAGGGTCTCGGCGCCAGCCCCAGCATTTT
j_gene: TRBJ2-1; v_gene: TRBV11-2; d_gene: .; abundance: .; CDR3aa: CASSSRTFYNEQFF; CDR3nt: TGTGCCAGCAGCAGTCGGACTTTCTACAATGAGCAGTTCTTC
j_gene: TRBJ1-5; v_gene: TRBV19; d_gene: TRBD1; abundance: few; CDR3aa: CASSMGDSLRGQPQHF; CDR3nt: TGTGCCAGTAGTATGGGGGACAGCCTAAGGGGACAGCCCCAGCATTTT
j_gene: TRBJ2-7; v_gene: TRBV28; d_gene: TRBD1; abundance: .; CDR3aa: CASSLGQGGTYEQYF; CDR3nt: TGTGCCAGCAGCCTAGGACAGGGGGGGACCTACGAGCAGTACTTC
j_gene: TRBJ2-5; v_gene: TRBV7-2; d_gene: .; abundance: .; CDR3aa: CASSPSGETQYF; CDR3nt: TGTGCCAGCAGCCCTTCGGGCGAGACCCAGTACTTC
j_gene: TRBJ1-1; v_gene: TRBV5-1; d_gene: TRBD1; abundance: large; CDR3aa: CASSLEGQGEAFF; CDR3nt: TGCGCCAGCAGCTTGGAGGGACAGGGTGAAGCTTTCTTT